This T cell receptor (beta chain) stems from a study of cytomegalovirus exposure and HLA in healthy donors. Study findings and constraints: Later on, an analysis tied 15,000 to 20,000 TCR beta sequences to HLA alleles at 0.05 false discovery rate. Clonal expansion was found to be greater in HLA-associated TCR beta chains than in equally common others in a later analysis. A link between a missense DCLRE1C variant and TCR beta V- and J-gene trimming emerged from a later analysis.

Points on this clone: What it recognizes is unknown.

Trimming pared 0 bases from V and 6 bases from J, leaving 11 bases between. This CDR3 is 14 amino acids long. Germline assignment: CDR1 SGHDT and CDR2 YYEEEE. This PCR relied on a set of 60 Vbeta primers and 13 Jbeta primers. Measured with immunoSEQ multiplex PCR; TCRdb has only the in-frame clones, and not every one. There are some 200,000 clones in the sample, with 0.74% held by the top ten. This TCR was sampled from a boy aged 5 to 17 in good health and CMV-seronegative. The chain uses TRBV5-6 and TRBJ2-3; no clear D. The sample consisted of PBMCs. CDR3 amino acids: CASSLGMGRDTQYF. The CDR3 bases are TGTGCCAGCAGCTTGGGGATGGGCCGGGATACGCAGTATTTT.